The entry below gives a single TCR beta chain sequence along with its context. Its antigen is not identified. Using immunoSEQ multiplex PCR, the repertoire was profiled, and TCRdb retains in-frame clones only, with some absent. The table records 120,000 or so clones, just over 90% of them present only once. These data belong to a study of T cell responses to AZD1222 COVID-19 vaccine. Overall study context: Samples with a second dose at about 4 or about 12 weeks were pooled together. Study results and limitations: Unmutated variant regions are reportedly targeted by nearly half of spike-specific TCRs.

The CDR3 length is 15 residues. Germline assignment: CDR1 SGHKS and CDR2 YYEKEE (reference sequence). The ends were cut back, 4 bases at V and 0 bases at J, with 10 bases in the middle. The specimen comprised peripheral blood, sampled on day 0 of AZD1222 vaccination. V and J are TRBV5-5 and TRBJ1-4; possible D gene TRBD1, 5 bases. This clonotype was sampled from an adult in good health. The CDR3 coding sequence is TGTGCCAGCAGCCCGACGGGGGCAACTAATGAAAAACTGTTTTTT. This codes for CASSPTGATNEKLFF.